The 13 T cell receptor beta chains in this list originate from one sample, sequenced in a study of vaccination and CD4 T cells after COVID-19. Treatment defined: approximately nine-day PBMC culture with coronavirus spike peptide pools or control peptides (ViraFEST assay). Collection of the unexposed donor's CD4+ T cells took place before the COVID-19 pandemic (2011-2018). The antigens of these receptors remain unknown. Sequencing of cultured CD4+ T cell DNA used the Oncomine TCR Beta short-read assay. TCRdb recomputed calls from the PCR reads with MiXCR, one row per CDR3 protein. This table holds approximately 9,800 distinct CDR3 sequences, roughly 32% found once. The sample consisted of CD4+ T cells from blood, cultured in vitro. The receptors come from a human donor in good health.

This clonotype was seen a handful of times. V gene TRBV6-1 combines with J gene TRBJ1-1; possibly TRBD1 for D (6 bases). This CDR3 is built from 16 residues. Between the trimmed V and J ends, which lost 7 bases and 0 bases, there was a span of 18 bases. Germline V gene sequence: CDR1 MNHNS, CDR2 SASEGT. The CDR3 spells CASNGAGATLNTEAFF. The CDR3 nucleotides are TGTGCCAGCAATGGTGCGGGGGCAACCCTGAACACTGAAGCTTTCTTT.

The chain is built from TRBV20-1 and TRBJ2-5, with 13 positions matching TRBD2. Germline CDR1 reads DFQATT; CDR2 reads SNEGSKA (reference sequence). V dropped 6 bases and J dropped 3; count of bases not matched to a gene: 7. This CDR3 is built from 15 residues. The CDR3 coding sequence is TGCAGTGCGGGAGGGACTAGCGGGGCCAAAGAGACCCAGTACTTC. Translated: CSAGGTSGAKETQYF.

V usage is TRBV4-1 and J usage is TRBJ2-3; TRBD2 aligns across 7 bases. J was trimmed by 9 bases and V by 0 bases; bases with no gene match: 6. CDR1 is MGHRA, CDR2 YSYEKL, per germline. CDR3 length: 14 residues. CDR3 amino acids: CASSQDLPGRTQYF. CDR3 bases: TGCGCCAGCAGCCAAGATCTCCCCGGGAGGACGCAGTATTTT.

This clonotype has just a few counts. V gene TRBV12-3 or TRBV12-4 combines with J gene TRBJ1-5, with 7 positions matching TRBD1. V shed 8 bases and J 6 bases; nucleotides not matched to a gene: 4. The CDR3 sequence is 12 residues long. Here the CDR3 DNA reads TGTGCCAGCCAGACAGGGTCTCAGCCCCAGCATTTT. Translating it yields CASQTGSQPQHF.

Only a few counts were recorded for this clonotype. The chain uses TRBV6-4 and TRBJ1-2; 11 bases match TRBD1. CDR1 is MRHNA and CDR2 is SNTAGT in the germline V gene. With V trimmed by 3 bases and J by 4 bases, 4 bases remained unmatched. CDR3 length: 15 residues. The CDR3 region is CASSEAGTGGYGYTF. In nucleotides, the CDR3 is TGTGCCAGCAGTGAGGCCGGGACAGGGGGCTATGGCTACACCTTC.

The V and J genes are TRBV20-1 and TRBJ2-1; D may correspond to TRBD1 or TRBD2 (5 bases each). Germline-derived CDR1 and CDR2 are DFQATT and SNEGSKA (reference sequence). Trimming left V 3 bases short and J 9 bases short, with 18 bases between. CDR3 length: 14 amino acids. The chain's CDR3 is CSARLSPGRFEQFF. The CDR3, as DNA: TGCAGTGCTAGGTTAAGCCCGGGACGATTTGAGCAGTTCTTC.

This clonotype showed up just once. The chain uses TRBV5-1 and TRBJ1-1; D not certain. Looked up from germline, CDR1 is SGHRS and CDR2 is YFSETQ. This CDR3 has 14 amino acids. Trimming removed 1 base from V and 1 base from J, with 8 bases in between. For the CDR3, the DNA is TGCGCCAGCAGCTTGCGGAATCGGAACACTGAAGCTTTCTTT. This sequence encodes CASSLRNRNTEAFF.

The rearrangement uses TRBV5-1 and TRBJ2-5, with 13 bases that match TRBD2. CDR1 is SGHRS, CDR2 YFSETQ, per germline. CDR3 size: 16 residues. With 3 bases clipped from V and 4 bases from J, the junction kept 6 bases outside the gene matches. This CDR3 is CASSSSRLAGGETQYF. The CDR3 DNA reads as TGCGCCAGCAGCTCCTCCCGACTAGCGGGGGGAGAGACCCAGTACTTC. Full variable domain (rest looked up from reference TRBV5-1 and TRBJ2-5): KAGVTQTPRYLIKTRGQQVTLSCSPISGHRSVSWYQQTPGQGLQFLFEYFSETQRNKGNFPGRFSGRQFSNSRSEMNVSTLELGDSALYLCASSSSRLAGGETQYFGPGTRLLVL.

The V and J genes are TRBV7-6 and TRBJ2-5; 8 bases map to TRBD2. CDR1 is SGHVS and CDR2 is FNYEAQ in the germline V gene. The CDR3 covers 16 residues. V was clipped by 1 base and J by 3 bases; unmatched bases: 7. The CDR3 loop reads CASSLEPGLVKETQYF. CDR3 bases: TGTGCCAGCAGCTTAGAGCCGGGACTAGTGAAAGAGACCCAGTACTTC.

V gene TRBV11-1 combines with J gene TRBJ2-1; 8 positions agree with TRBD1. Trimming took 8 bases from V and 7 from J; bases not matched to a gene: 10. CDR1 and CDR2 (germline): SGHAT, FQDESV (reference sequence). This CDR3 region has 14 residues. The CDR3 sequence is CASPPQGAPNEQFF. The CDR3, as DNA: TGTGCCAGCCCGCCGCAGGGGGCGCCAAATGAGCAGTTCTTC.

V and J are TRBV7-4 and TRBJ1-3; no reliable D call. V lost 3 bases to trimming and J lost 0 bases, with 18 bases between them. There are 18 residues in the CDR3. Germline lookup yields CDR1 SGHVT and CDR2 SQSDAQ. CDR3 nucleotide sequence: TGTGCCAGCAGCTTGCGCTATGGCGTCGTGGACTCTGGAAACACCATATATTTT. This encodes CASSLRYGVVDSGNTIYF.

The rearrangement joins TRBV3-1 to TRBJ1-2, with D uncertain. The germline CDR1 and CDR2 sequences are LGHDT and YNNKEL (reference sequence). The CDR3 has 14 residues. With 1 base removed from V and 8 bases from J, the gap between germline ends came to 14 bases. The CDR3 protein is CASSQVTHRRGYTF. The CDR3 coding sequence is TGTGCCAGCAGCCAAGTTACGCATCGCCGGGGCTACACCTTC.

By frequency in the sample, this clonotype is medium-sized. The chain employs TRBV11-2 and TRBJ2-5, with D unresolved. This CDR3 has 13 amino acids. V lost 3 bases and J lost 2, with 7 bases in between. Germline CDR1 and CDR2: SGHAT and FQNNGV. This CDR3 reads CASSLSPQETQYF. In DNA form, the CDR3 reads TGTGCCAGCAGCTTGTCCCCTCAAGAGACCCAGTACTTC.